This entry features one TCR beta chain sequence. The antigen is unknown. The primer mix had 60 Vbeta and 13 Jbeta primers. The assay was immunoSEQ multiplex PCR, and TCRdb's table has in-frame clones only and misses some. Seen here are about 120,000 clones, about 76% observed once, and the top ten hold about 30%. This sample is drawn from a study of cytomegalovirus exposure and HLA in healthy donors. Overall study context: As released early, the data held around 80 million unique TCRs from HLA-typed donors. Most donors, about 77% of over 350 genotyped, fell in the Caucasian-associated ancestry cluster.

Study-level points and caveats: In a later analysis, an Asian-associated ancestry cluster reportedly showed fewer N-insertions than the approximately 670-donor mean. TRBV6-2, TRBV6-3 and some other V segments were excluded as indistinguishable.

In germline, CDR1 is SGHRS, CDR2 YFSETQ. The CDR3 contains 15 residues. Trimming took off 3 bases at V and 1 base at J, with 13 bases between the two ends. The sample taken for sequencing was PBMCs. This receptor was taken from a man in his sixties in good health and CMV-seropositive. The chain recombines TRBV5-1 with TRBJ2-5; D is perhaps TRBD2 (5 bases). CDR3 DNA sequence: TGCGCCAGCAGCTCCCTCACTAGAACCCAAGAGACCCAGTACTTC. Translation: CASSSLTRTQETQYF.